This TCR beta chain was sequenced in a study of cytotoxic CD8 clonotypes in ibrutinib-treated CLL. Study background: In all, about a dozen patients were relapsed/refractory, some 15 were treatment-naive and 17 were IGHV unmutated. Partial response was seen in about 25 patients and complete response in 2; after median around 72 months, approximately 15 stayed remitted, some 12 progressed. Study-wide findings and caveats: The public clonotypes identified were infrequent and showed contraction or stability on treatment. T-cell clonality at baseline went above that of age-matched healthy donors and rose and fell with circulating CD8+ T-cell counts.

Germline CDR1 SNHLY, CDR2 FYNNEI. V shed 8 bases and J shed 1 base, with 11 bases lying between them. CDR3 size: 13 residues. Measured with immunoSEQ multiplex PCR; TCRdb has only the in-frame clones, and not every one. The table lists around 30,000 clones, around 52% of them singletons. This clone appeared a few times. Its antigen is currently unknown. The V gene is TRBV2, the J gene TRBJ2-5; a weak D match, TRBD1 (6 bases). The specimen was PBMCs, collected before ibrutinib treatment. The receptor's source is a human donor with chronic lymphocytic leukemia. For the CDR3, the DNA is TGTGCCAGCGAAACAGGGATCCAAGAGACCCAGTACTTC. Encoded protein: CASETGIQETQYF.